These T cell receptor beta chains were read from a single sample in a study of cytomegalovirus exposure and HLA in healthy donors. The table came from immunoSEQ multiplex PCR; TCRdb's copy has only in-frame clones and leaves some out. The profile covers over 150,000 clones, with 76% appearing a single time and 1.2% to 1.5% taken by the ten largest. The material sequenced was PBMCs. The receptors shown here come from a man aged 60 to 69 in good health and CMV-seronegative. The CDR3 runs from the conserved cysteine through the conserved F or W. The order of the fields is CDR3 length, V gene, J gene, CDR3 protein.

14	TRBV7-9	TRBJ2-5	CASSESGPGETQYF
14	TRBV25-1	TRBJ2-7	CASSEAGVVYGQYF
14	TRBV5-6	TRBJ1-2	CASSLAEAIPGYTF
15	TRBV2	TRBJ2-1	CASSATSGRANEQFF
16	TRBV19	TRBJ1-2	CASSIGYGQAVYGYTF
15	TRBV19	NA	CASSRFGGQNYEQYF
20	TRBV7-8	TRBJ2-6	CASSFGQGIIPSPGANVLTF
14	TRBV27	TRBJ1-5	CASSLRQGNQPQHF
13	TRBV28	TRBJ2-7	CASPLSGPYEQYF
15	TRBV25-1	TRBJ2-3	CASSDVSGPPDTQYF
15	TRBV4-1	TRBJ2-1	CASSQVTSSYNEQFF
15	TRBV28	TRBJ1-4	CASRRRGLSNEKLFF